The 2 T cell receptor beta chains below all came from one sample that was sequenced in a study of CD8+ T cells in alopecia areata (dated by TCRdb to 2017 to 2018). Library prep was done by the immunoSEQ multiplex PCR assay. To provide template for TCR sequencing, every sample had RNA extracted and reverse transcribed into cDNA. TCRdb holds this immuneACCESS table with in-frame rearrangements only. Some clones are missing; in checked studies, unresolved V genes explain under half, and the rest has no known cause. In this sample the table shows over 250,000 clones, and no singletons are among them. About 1.2% of the sample belongs to the ten largest clones. Pooled mouse cutaneous lymph node cells were stained for CD4, CD8alpha, NKG2D, NKG2ACE and other markers, then sorted on a BD Influx. The sample taken for sequencing was CD4+ T cells sorted from a lymph node. Receptors originate from a C3H/HeJ mouse with alopecia areata. The haplotype of this strain at the MHC is H2-k.

This clone occurred a few times. The germline and genes are mouse ones. This CDR3 is CASSAQGANSPLYF. The CDR3 bases that were read are TGTGCCAGCAGTGCCCAGGGGGCTAATTCGCCC. The J gene is TRBJ1-6, the V gene TRBV13-3; 8 bases align to TRBD1. The read ends 3 residues early relative to the CDR3; the germline J gene fills the gap. TRBJ1-6 is placed among ORFs of uncertain function. Germline loops: CDR1 NNHDY, CDR2 SYVADS. The V segment lost 3 bases and the J segment 6 bases; nucleotides outside the gene matches: 2. This CDR3 is built from 14 residues.

This clone was observed a handful of times. Mouse gene names apply. The read finishes 4 residues shy of the CDR3 end, and the germline J gene is used to complete it. The chain links TRBV12-1 to TRBJ2-5, with 11 bases identical to TRBD1. Germline CDR1 and CDR2: SGHSN and HYEKVE. The CDR3 length is 15 residues. V lost 0 bases and J lost 3; bases outside the gene matches: 1. Incomplete CDR3 DNA: TGTGCCAGCTCTCTCCGGGACAGGGGGCAAGAC. Translation: CASSLRDRGQD. The entire CDR3 protein reads CASSLRDRGQDTQYF. Complete variable domain (other parts from reference TRBV12-1 and TRBJ2-5): DSGVVQSPRHIIKEKGGRSVLTCIPISGHSNVVWYQQTLGKELKFLIQHYEKVERDKGFLPSRFSVQQFDDYHSEMNMSALELEDSAMYFCASSLRDRGQDTQYFGPGTRLLVL.